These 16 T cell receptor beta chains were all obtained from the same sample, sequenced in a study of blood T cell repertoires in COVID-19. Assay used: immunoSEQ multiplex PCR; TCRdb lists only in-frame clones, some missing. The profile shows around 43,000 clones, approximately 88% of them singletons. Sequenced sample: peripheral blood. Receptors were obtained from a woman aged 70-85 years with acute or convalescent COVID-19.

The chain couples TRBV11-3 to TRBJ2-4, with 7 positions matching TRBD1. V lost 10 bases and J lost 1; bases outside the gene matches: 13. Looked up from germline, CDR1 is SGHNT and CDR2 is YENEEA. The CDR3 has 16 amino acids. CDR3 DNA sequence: TGTGCCATCTCCTCTCCGGCACAGGGGGCCAAAAACATTCAGTACTTC. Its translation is CAISSPAQGAKNIQYF.

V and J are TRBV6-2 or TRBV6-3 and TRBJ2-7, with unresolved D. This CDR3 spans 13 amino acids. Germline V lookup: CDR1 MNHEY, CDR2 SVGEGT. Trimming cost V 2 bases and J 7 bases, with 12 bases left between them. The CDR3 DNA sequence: TGTGCCAGCAGTTACGTGCTGGGCCGGGAGCAGTACGTC. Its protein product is CASSYVLGREQYV.

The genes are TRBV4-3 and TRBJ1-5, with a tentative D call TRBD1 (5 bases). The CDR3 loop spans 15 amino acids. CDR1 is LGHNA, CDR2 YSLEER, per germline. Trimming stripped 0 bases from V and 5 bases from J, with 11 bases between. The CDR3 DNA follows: TGCGCCAGCAGCCAAGAAAGAGGCAGGGATCAGCCCCAGCATTTT. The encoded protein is CASSQERGRDQPQHF.

In DNA, the CDR3 is TGTGCCAGTAGCTCCCTGGTAGGACGGCGGGGCCAAGAGACCCAGTACTTC. Translated: CASSSLVGRRGQETQYF. The rearrangement links TRBV19 to TRBJ2-5; D perhaps matches TRBD2 (6 bases). Germline V gives CDR1 LNHDA, CDR2 SQIVND (reference sequence). CDR3 size: 17 residues. Trimming stripped 6 bases from V and 1 base from J, with 21 bases between. The whole variable domain, remainder taken from reference TRBV19 and TRBJ2-5, is DGGITQSPKYLFRKEGQNVTLSCEQNLNHDAMYWYRQDPGQGLRLIYYSQIVNDFQKGDIAEGYSVSREKKESFPLTVTSAQKNPTAFYLCASSSLVGRRGQETQYFGPGTRLLVL.

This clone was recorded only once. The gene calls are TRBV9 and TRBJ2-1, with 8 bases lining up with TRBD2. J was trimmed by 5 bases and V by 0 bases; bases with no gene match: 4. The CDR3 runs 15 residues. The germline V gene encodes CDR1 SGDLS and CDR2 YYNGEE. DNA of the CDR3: TGTGCCAGCAGCGTAGAGGGGACTAGTAACAATGAGCAGTTCTTC. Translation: CASSVEGTSNNEQFF.

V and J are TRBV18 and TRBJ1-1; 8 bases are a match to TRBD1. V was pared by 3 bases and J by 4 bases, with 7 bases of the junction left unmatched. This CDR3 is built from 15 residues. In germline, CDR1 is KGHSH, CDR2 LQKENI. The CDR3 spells CASSPQTGAGTEAFF. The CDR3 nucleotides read TGTGCCAGCTCACCCCAGACAGGGGCGGGCACTGAAGCTTTCTTT.

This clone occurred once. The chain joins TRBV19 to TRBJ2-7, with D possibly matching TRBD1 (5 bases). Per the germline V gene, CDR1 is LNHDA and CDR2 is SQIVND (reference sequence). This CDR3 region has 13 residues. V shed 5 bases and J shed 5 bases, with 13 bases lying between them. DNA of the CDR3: TGTGCCAGTAGTGTGACAGTCAAGGACGAGCAGTACGTC. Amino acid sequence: CASSVTVKDEQYV.

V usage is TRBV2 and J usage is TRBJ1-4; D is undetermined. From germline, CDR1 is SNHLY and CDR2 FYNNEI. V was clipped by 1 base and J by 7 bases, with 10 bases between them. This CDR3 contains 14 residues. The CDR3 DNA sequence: TGTGCCAGCAGTGAAGACAGACTAAGTGAAAAACTGTTTTTT. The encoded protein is CASSEDRLSEKLFF.

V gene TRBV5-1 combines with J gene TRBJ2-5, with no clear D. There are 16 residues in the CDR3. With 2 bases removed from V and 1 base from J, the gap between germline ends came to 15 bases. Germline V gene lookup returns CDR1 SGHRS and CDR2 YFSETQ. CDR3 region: CASSFGNRVPQETQYF. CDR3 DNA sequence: TGCGCCAGCAGCTTTGGCAACCGGGTCCCCCAAGAGACCCAGTACTTC.

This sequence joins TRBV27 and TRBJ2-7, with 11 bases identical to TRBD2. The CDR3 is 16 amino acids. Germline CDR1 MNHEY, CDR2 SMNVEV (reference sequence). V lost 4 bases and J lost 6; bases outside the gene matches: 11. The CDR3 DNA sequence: TGTGCCAGCAGTTCCCCGACTAGCGGGACCCCGGGCGAGCAGTACGTC. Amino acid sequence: CASSSPTSGTPGEQYV.

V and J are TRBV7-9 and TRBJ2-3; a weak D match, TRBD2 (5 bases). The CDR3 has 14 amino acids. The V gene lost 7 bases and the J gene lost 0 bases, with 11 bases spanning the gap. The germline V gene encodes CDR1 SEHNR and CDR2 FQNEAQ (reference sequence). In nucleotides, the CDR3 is TGTGCCAGCACATTACGGGGTAGCACAGATACGCAGTATTTT. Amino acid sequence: CASTLRGSTDTQYF.

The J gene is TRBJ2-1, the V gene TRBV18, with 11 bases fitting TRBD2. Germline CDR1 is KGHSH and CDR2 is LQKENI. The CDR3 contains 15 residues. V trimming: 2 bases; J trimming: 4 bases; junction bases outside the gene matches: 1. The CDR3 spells CASSPIAGGYNEQFF. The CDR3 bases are TGTGCCAGCTCACCAATAGCGGGAGGGTACAATGAGCAGTTCTTC.

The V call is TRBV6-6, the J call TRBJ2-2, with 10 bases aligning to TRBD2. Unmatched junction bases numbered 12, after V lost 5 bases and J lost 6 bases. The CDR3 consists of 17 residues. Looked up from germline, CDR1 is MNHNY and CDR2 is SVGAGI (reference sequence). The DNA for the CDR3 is TGTGCCAGCAGTCTCGGACTCTATAGCGGGGGGCCCGGGGAGCTGTTTTTT. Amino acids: CASSLGLYSGGPGELFF.

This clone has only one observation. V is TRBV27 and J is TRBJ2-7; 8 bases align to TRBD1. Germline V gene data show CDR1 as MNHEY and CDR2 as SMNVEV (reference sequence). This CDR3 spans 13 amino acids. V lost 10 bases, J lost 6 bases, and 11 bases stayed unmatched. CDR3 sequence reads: CATSGGPGGEQYV. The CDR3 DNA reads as TGTGCCACCTCAGGGGGCCCCGGAGGCGAGCAGTACGTC.

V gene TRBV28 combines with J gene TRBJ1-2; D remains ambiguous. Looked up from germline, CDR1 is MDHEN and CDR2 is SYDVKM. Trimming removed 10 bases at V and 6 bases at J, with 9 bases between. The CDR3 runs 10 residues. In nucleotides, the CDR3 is TGTGCCACCGGGCGGGATGGCTACACCTTC. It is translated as CATGRDGYTF.

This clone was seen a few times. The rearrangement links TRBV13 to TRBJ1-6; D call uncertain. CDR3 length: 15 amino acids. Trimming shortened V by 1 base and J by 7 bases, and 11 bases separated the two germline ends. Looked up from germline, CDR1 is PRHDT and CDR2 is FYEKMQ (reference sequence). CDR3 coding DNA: TGTGCCAGCAGCTTAGCAACTACGGGGAATTCACCCCTCCACTTT. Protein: CASSLATTGNSPLHF.